A single sample gave rise to the 24 T cell receptor beta chains below, sequenced in a study of shared clonotypes between healthy human individuals. Only in-frame clones appear in the TCRdb table, and some are missing; sequencing was by immunoSEQ multiplex PCR. Of about 2.4 million clones in the sample, over 85% were seen once. Sequencing was performed on naive CD4+ T cells from PBMCs. As to subset: CD45RA+ positively selected. These receptors originate from a man younger than 30 in good health. Some clones in this sample may be carry-over from other donors' samples.

The chain is built from TRBV6-5 and TRBJ2-7; TRBD2 might be the D (5 bases). The CDR3 is 14 amino acids. The V gene's germline CDR1 is MNHEY and CDR2 SVGAGI. The V gene lost 6 bases and the J gene lost 6 bases, with 18 bases spanning the gap. The CDR3 sequence: CASRLRQVASEQYF. In DNA form, the CDR3 reads TGTGCCAGCAGGCTCAGGCAGGTAGCGTCCGAGCAGTACTTC.

This chain joins TRBV5-1 and TRBJ2-1; 9 bases align to TRBD2. CDR3 length equals 15 residues. Germline lookup yields CDR1 SGHRS and CDR2 YFSETQ. V trimming: 0 bases; J trimming: 6 bases; junction bases outside the gene matches: 4. CDR3 sequence: CASSLGVLAGNEQFF. The CDR3 DNA is TGCGCCAGCAGCTTGGGGGTACTAGCGGGCAATGAGCAGTTCTTC.

The V call is TRBV5-4, the J call TRBJ2-7; 14 nucleotides align to TRBD2. With 4 bases clipped from V and 7 bases from J, the junction kept 4 bases outside the gene matches. The germline V gene encodes CDR1 SGHNT and CDR2 YYREEE (reference sequence). The CDR3 runs 14 residues. DNA of the CDR3: TGTGCCAGCAGCCCGGGACTAGCGGGAGAAGAGCAGTACTTC. Protein sequence: CASSPGLAGEEQYF.

This clone has only one observation. The chain employs TRBV7-3 and TRBJ1-1; 7 nucleotides align to TRBD1. Germline-derived CDR1 and CDR2 are SGHTA and FQGTGA. The CDR3 is 14 residues long. After removal of 5 bases from V and 1 base from J, the junction contained 4 bases not matched to a gene. As DNA, the CDR3 is TGTGCCAGCAGCCAAGGGGGCCAGAACACTGAAGCTTTCTTT. It translates to CASSQGGQNTEAFF.

The chain combines TRBV5-1 with TRBJ2-2; either TRBD1 or TRBD2 may fit D (5 bases each). The CDR3 runs to 17 residues. Trimming removed 1 base at V and 0 bases at J, with 13 bases between. CDR1 is SGHRS and CDR2 is YFSETQ in the germline V gene. Here the CDR3 DNA reads TGCGCCAGCAGCTTGCGAAGTGGGGGTTCGAACACCGGGGAGCTGTTTTTT. This encodes CASSLRSGGSNTGELFF.

The V gene is TRBV19, the J gene TRBJ1-2, with D uncertain. The CDR3 is made up of 13 amino acids. Trimming pared 5 bases from V and 7 bases from J, leaving 14 bases between. In germline, CDR1 is LNHDA, CDR2 SQIVND (reference sequence). The CDR3 region is CASSLGLRSGYTF. In nucleotides, the CDR3 is TGTGCCAGTAGTTTGGGCCTCCGCTCTGGCTACACCTTC.

The V and J genes are TRBV19 and TRBJ1-1, with a tentative D call TRBD1 (5 bases). Germline CDR1 reads LNHDA; CDR2 reads SQIVND (reference sequence). Trimming removed 5 bases at V and 0 bases at J, with 10 bases between. The CDR3 covers 14 residues. The CDR3 coding sequence is TGTGCCAGTAGTTTACGGACACTGAACACTGAAGCTTTCTTT. Translated: CASSLRTLNTEAFF.

This rearrangement joins TRBV18 to TRBJ2-1, with 11 positions matching TRBD2. The CDR3 totals 16 residues. Germline trimming cut 0 bases from V and 7 bases from J; bases unmatched to any gene: 5. Germline CDR1 is KGHSH and CDR2 is LQKENI. CDR3 nucleotides: TGTGCCAGCTCACCACCCTCTAGCGGGAGGTTTAATGAGCAGTTCTTC. As protein: CASSPPSSGRFNEQFF. Full variable domain (outside the CDR3, taken from reference TRBV18 and TRBJ2-1): NAGVMQNPRHLVRRRGQEARLRCSPMKGHSHVYWYRQLPEEGLKFMVYLQKENIIDESGMPKERFSAEFPKEGPSILRIQQVVRGDSAAYFCASSPPSSGRFNEQFFGPGTRLTVL.

Of note for this clone: Other DNA sequences within the sample encode an identical CDR3. The V call is TRBV5-1, the J call TRBJ1-1, with 8 bases aligning to TRBD1. This CDR3 is 13 amino acids long. Germline trimming cut 5 bases from V and 3 bases from J; bases unmatched to any gene: 3. Looked up from germline, CDR1 is SGHRS and CDR2 is YFSETQ. This CDR3 is CASSTTGDTEAFF. CDR3 coding DNA: TGCGCCAGCAGTACGACAGGGGACACTGAAGCTTTCTTT. The full variable domain, its missing parts supplied by reference TRBV5-1 and TRBJ1-1, is KAGVTQTPRYLIKTRGQQVTLSCSPISGHRSVSWYQQTPGQGLQFLFEYFSETQRNKGNFPGRFSGRQFSNSRSEMNVSTLELGDSALYLCASSTTGDTEAFFGQGTRLTVV.

This chain uses TRBV9 with TRBJ1-1, with TRBD1 as a possible D gene (5 bases). Germline loops: CDR1 SGDLS, CDR2 YYNGEE. Between the trimmed V and J ends, which lost 0 bases and 5 bases, there was a span of 23 bases. The CDR3 spans 18 residues. The CDR3 sequence: CASSVGDQAGRRETEAFF. For the CDR3, the DNA is TGTGCCAGCAGCGTAGGAGATCAGGCGGGACGTCGGGAGACTGAAGCTTTCTTT.

The rearrangement joins TRBV5-1 to TRBJ2-7, with 9 nucleotides matching TRBD1. V was pared by 0 bases and J by 6 bases, with 7 bases of the junction left unmatched. CDR3 length: 15 amino acids. Germline CDR1 and CDR2: SGHRS and YFSETQ. CDR3 loop: CASSLAGGTGIEQYF. CDR3 DNA: TGCGCCAGCAGCTTGGCCGGGGGGACAGGGATCGAGCAGTACTTC.

This sequence joins TRBV7-7 and TRBJ2-5, with 8 bases aligning to TRBD1. Germline CDR1 and CDR2: SSHAT and FNYEAQ (reference sequence). Trimming cost V 5 bases and J 6 bases; bases outside gene matches: 5. This CDR3 is 13 amino acids long. CDR3 sequence (DNA): TGTGCCAGCAGCGCACGGGACAGGCAGACCCAGTACTTC. Translation: CASSARDRQTQYF.

The CDR3 loop reads CASSYLTSGSGDTQYF. The CDR3 DNA sequence: TGCGCCAGCAGTTACCTGACTAGCGGGAGTGGAGATACGCAGTATTTT. This chain links TRBV5-1 with TRBJ2-3; 12 bases map to TRBD2. The germline gives CDR1 SGHRS, CDR2 YFSETQ. CDR3 length equals 16 residues. Trimming took 5 bases from V and 5 from J; bases not matched to a gene: 9.

V gene TRBV15 combines with J gene TRBJ2-2; 8 bases align to TRBD2. This CDR3 has 16 amino acids. In germline, CDR1 is LNHNV, CDR2 YYDKDF (reference sequence). J lost 0 bases, V lost 6 bases, and 6 bases had no gene match. The CDR3 DNA follows: TGTGCCACCAGTTCGGGAGGGACACCGAACACCGGGGAGCTGTTTTTT. The encoded protein is CATSSGGTPNTGELFF.

In regard to this clone: In the same sample, other DNA sequences code for this CDR3. V and J are TRBV5-1 and TRBJ2-1, with D possibly TRBD2 on 5 matching bases. The CDR3 is 16 residues long. Germline assignment: CDR1 SGHRS and CDR2 YFSETQ. With 0 bases removed from V and 0 bases from J, the gap between germline ends came to 10 bases. The CDR3 sequence is CASSLVAGSSYNEQFF. CDR3 bases: TGCGCCAGCAGCTTGGTGGCGGGCAGCTCCTACAATGAGCAGTTCTTC.

V gene TRBV9 combines with J gene TRBJ1-6; TRBD1 matches at 10 bases. The V segment lost 4 bases and the J segment 10 bases; nucleotides outside the gene matches: 14. Germline V gene sequence: CDR1 SGDLS, CDR2 YYNGEE. The length of the CDR3 is 17 residues. CDR3 residues: CASSPGQGGTGGSPLHF. In nucleotides, the CDR3 is TGTGCCAGCAGCCCAGGACAGGGGGGAACTGGAGGATCACCCCTCCACTTT.

This clone was seen once. V usage is TRBV6-6 and J usage is TRBJ2-1; 7 bases fit TRBD2. V was pared by 5 bases and J by 2 bases, with 3 bases of the junction left unmatched. Germline CDR1 and CDR2: MNHNY and SVGAGI (reference sequence). The CDR3 runs 14 residues. The CDR3 protein is CASSPSGTYNEQFF. CDR3 coding DNA: TGTGCCAGCAGTCCTAGCGGCACCTACAATGAGCAGTTCTTC.

Here the CDR3 reads CASSSGGSGRGTGELFF. CDR3 sequence (DNA): TGTGCCAGCAGTTCAGGGGGTAGCGGGAGGGGCACCGGGGAGCTGTTTTTT. V is TRBV28 and J is TRBJ2-2; TRBD2 agrees at 11 bases. The V and J ends lost 4 bases and 4 bases, in that order; junction bases with no gene match: 8. Germline V gives CDR1 MDHEN, CDR2 SYDVKM. This CDR3 contains 17 residues.

This chain links TRBV18 with TRBJ1-1; the D gene is possibly TRBD1 (5 bases). This CDR3 has 14 amino acids. Germline V gives CDR1 KGHSH, CDR2 LQKENI. Trimming removed 6 bases from V and 0 bases from J, with 11 bases in between. CDR3 sequence: CASSAGAMNTEAFF. CDR3 coding DNA: TGTGCCAGCTCCGCCGGGGCGATGAACACTGAAGCTTTCTTT.

The chain carries TRBV2 and TRBJ1-2; D is possibly TRBD1 (5 bases). The germline V gene encodes CDR1 SNHLY and CDR2 FYNNEI. V lost 8 bases and J 8 bases, leaving 21 bases between the germline ends. The CDR3 sequence is 14 residues long. The DNA of the CDR3 is TGTGCCAGCGGAAGCCAGGGAGGGCTCCGGGGCTACACCTTC. It encodes CASGSQGGLRGYTF.

The CDR3 region has the DNA TGTGCCAGCAGTTTATCCAGGGAATACACCGGGGAGCTGTTTTTT. Protein: CASSLSREYTGELFF. The chain combines TRBV28 with TRBJ2-2; tentative D call: TRBD1 (5 bases). There are 15 residues in the CDR3. The V end lost 1 base, the J end lost 3 bases, and 9 bases lay between the germline ends. Germline CDR1 is MDHEN and CDR2 is SYDVKM.

The chain uses TRBV11-3 and TRBJ2-1; no reliable D call. The CDR3 is 13 residues long. V gave up 4 bases and J gave up 1 base, with 5 bases separating them. Germline V gene sequence: CDR1 SGHNT, CDR2 YENEEA. CDR3 sequence (DNA): TGTGCCAGCAGCTACGGTTCCTACAATGAGCAGTTCTTC. Protein: CASSYGSYNEQFF.

The chain recombines TRBV18 with TRBJ2-7; 13 nucleotides align to TRBD2. Trimming at V came to 1 base and at J to 4 bases, leaving 7 bases not matched to a gene. Germline loops: CDR1 KGHSH, CDR2 LQKENI. This CDR3 has 17 residues. DNA of the CDR3: TGTGCCAGCTCACCACAGGTGGCGGGACTAGCGGGGTACGAGCAGTACTTC. Translation gives CASSPQVAGLAGYEQYF.

The sample holds one count of this clone. This chain connects TRBV7-9 to TRBJ1-1; D gene unclear. Germline assignment: CDR1 SEHNR and CDR2 FQNEAQ (reference sequence). The CDR3 loop spans 16 amino acids. V was pared by 2 bases and J by 4 bases, with 17 bases between. The CDR3 protein is CASSLIPRVLGTEAFF. In DNA form, the CDR3 reads TGTGCCAGCAGCTTAATCCCGAGGGTTCTAGGCACTGAAGCTTTCTTT.